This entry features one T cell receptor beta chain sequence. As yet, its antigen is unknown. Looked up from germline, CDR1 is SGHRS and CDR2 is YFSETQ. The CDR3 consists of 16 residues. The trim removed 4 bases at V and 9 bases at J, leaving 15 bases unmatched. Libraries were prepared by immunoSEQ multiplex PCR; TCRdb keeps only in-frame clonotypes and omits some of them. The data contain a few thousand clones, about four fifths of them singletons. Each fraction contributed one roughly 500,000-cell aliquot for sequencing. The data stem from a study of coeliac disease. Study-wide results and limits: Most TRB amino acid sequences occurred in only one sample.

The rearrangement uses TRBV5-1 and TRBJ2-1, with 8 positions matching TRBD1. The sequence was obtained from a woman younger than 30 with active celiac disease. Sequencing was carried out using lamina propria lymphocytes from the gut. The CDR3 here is CASSDNLKQGVGEQFF. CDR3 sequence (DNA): TGCGCCAGCAGCGATAACCTGAAACAGGGGGTTGGTGAGCAGTTCTTC. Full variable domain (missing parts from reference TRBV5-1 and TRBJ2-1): KAGVTQTPRYLIKTRGQQVTLSCSPISGHRSVSWYQQTPGQGLQFLFEYFSETQRNKGNFPGRFSGRQFSNSRSEMNVSTLELGDSALYLCASSDNLKQGVGEQFFGPGTRLTVL.